The T cell receptor (beta chain) under discussion was sequenced for a study of blood T cell repertoires in COVID-19. Turning to the study itself: Specimens from acute and convalescent COVID-19 originated in the United States, Italy and Spain.

Participants, about 18 to 90 years old, spanned under 25 US areas. In germline, CDR1 is MNHEY, CDR2 SMNVEV (reference sequence). Trimming cost V 4 bases and J 4 bases, with 11 bases left between them. The CDR3 covers 13 residues. Assay: immunoSEQ multiplex PCR; the TCRdb copy retains only in-frame clones and omits some. The sample holds tens of thousands of clones; roughly 80% are singletons and the top ten take approximately 3.8%. V is TRBV27 and J is TRBJ2-7; possibly TRBD1 for D (5 bases). Material for sequencing was PBMCs or T cells enriched from blood (not recorded which). This receptor was obtained from a woman aged 40-49 years with acute COVID-19. The CDR3 nucleotides read TGTGCCAGCAGTTACCCAGGGAAGTACGAGCAGTACTTC. It translates to CASSYPGKYEQYF.